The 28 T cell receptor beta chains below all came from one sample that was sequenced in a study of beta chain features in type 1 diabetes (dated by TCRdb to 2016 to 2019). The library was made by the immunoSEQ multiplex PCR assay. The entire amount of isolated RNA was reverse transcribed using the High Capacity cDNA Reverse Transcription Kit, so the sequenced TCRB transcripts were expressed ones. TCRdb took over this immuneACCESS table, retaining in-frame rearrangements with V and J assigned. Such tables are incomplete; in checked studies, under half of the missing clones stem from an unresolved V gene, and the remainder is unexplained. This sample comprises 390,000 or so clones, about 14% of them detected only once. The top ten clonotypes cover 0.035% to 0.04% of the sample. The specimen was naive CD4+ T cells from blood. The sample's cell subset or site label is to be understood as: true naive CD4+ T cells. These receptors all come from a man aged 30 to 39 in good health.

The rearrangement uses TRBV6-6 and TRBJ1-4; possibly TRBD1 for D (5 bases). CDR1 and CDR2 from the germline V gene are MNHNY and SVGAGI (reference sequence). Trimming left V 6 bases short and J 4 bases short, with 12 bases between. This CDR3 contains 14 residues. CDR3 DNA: TGTGCCAGCAGGCTAGACAGTCTTAATGAAAAACTGTTTTTT. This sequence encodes CASRLDSLNEKLFF.

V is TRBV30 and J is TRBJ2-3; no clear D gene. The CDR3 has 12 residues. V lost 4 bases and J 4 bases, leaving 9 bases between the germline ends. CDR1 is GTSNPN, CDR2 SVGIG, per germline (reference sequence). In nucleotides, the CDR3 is TGTGCCTGGACCGTAGGTGCAGATACGCAGTATTTT. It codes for CAWTVGADTQYF.

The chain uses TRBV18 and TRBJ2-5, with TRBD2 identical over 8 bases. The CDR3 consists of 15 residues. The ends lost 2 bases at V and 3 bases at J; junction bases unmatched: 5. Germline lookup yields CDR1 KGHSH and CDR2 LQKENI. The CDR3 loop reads CASSPFPAGEETQYF. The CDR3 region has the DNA TGTGCCAGCTCACCATTCCCAGCGGGGGAAGAGACCCAGTACTTC. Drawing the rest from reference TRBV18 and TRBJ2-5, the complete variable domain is NAGVMQNPRHLVRRRGQEARLRCSPMKGHSHVYWYRQLPEEGLKFMVYLQKENIIDESGMPKERFSAEFPKEGPSILRIQQVVRGDSAAYFCASSPFPAGEETQYFGPGTRLLVL.

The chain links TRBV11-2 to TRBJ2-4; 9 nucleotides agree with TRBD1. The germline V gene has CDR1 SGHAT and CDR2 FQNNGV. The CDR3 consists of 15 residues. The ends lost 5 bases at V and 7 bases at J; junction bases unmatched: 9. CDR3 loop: CASSDRDRVLNIQYF. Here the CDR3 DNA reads TGTGCCAGCAGCGACCGGGACAGGGTACTGAACATTCAGTACTTC. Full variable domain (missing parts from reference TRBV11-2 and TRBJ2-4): EAGVAQSPRYKIIEKRQSVAFWCNPISGHATLYWYQQILGQGPKLLIQFQNNGVVDDSQLPKDRFSAERLKGVDSTLKIQPAKLEDSAVYLCASSDRDRVLNIQYFGAGTRLSVL.

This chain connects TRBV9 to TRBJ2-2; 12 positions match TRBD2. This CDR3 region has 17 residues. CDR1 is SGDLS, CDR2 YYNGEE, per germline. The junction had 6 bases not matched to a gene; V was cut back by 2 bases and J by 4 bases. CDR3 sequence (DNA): TGTGCCAGCAGCGTTGGACTAGCGGGGTCAATCACCGGGGAGCTGTTTTTT. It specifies CASSVGLAGSITGELFF.

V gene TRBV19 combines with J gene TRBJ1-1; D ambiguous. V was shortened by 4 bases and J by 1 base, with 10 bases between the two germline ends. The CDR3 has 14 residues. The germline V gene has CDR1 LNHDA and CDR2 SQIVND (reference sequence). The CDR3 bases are TGTGCCAGTAGTAGTGGCGGAAGGAACACTGAAGCTTTCTTT. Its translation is CASSSGGRNTEAFF.

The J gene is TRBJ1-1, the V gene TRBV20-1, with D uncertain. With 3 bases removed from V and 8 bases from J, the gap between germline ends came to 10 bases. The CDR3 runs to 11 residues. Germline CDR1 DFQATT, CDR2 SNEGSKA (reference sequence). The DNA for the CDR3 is TGCAGTGCTAGTCGCCGATGGGAAGCTTTCTTT. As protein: CSASRRWEAFF.

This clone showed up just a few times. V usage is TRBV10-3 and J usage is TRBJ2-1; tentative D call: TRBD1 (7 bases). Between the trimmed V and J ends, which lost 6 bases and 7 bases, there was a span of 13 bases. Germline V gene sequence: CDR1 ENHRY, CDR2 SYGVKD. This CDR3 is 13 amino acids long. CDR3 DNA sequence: TGTGCCATCAGGGTGACAGGGACTAATGAGCAGTTCTTC. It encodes CAIRVTGTNEQFF.

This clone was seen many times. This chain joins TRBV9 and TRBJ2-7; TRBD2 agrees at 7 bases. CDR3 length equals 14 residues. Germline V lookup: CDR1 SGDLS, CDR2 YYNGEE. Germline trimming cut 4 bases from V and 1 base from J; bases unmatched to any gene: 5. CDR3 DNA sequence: TGTGCCAGCAGCTACGGACTAGGGTCCTACGAGCAGTACGTC. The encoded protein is CASSYGLGSYEQYV.

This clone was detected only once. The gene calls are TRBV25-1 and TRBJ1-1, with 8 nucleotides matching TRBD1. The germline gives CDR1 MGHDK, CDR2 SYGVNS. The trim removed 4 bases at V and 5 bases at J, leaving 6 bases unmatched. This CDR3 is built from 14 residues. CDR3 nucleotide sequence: TGTGCCAGCAGTGCCTTCAGGGGGCGGACTGAAGCTTTCTTT. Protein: CASSAFRGRTEAFF.

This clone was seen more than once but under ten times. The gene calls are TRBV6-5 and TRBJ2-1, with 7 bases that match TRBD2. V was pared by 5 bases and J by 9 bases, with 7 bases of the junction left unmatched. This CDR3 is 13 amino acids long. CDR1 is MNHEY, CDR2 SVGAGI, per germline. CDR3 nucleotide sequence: TGTGCCAGCAGTCGTGGGAGGGCCGGTGAGCAGTTCTTC. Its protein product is CASSRGRAGEQFF.

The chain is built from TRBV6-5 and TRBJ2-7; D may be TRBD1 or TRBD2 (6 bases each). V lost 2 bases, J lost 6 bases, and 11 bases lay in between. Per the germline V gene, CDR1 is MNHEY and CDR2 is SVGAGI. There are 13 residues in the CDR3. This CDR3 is CASSYVEGGEQYV. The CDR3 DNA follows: TGTGCCAGCAGTTACGTGGAGGGGGGCGAGCAGTACGTC.

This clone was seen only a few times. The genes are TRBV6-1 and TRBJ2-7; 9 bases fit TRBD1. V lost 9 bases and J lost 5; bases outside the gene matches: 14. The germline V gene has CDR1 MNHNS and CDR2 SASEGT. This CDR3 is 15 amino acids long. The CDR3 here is CARSKTSGTGNEQYV. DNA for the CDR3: TGTGCCAGATCGAAGACATCCGGGACAGGGAACGAGCAGTACGTC.

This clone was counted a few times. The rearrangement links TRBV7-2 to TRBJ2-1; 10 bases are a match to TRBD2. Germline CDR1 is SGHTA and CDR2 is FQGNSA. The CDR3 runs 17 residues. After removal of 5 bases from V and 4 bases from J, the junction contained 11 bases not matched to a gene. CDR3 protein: CASSPYLAGVGYNEQFF. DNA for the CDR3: TGTGCCAGCAGCCCCTATCTAGCGGGGGTGGGTTACAATGAGCAGTTCTTC.

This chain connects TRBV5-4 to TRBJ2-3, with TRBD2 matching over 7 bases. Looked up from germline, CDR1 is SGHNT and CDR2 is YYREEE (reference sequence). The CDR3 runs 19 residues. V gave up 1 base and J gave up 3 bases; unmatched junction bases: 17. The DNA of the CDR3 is TGTGCCAGCAGCTTGAGCATTGGATCCGGGGGGTTGAGAACAGATACGCAGTATTTT. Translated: CASSLSIGSGGLRTDTQYF. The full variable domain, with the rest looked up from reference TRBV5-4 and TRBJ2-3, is ETGVTQSPTHLIKTRGQQVTLRCSSQSGHNTVSWYQQALGQGPQFIFQYYREEENGRGNFPPRFSGLQFPNYSSELNVNALELDDSALYLCASSLSIGSGGLRTDTQYFGPGTRLTVL.

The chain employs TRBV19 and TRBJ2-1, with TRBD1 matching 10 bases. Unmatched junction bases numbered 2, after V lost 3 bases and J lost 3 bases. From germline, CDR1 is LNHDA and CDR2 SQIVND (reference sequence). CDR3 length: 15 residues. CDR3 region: CASSIRDRGYNEQFF. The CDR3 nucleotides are TGTGCCAGTAGTATTAGGGACAGGGGCTACAATGAGCAGTTCTTC.

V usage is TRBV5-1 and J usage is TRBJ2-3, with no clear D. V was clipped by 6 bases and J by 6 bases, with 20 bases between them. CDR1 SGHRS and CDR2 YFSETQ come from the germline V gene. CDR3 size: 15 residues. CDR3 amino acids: CASTLMGLSRDTQYF. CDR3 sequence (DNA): TGCGCCAGCACCTTAATGGGGTTATCTAGGGATACGCAGTATTTT. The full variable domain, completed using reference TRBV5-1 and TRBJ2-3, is KAGVTQTPRYLIKTRGQQVTLSCSPISGHRSVSWYQQTPGQGLQFLFEYFSETQRNKGNFPGRFSGRQFSNSRSEMNVSTLELGDSALYLCASTLMGLSRDTQYFGPGTRLTVL.

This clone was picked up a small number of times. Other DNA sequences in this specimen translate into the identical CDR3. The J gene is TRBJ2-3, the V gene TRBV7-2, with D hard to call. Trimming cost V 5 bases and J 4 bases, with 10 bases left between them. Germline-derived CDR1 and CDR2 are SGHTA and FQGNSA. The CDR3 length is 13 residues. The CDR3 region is CASSLRGADTQYF. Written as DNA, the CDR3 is TGTGCCAGCAGCCTACGTGGGGCAGATACGCAGTATTTT.

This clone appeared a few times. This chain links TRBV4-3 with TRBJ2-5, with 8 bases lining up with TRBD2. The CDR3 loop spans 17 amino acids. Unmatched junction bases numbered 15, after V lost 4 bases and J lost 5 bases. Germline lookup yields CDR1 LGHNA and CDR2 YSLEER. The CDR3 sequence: CASSRSGRGGGSETQYF. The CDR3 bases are TGCGCCAGCAGCCGAAGTGGTCGGGGGGGCGGTTCGGAGACCCAGTACTTC.

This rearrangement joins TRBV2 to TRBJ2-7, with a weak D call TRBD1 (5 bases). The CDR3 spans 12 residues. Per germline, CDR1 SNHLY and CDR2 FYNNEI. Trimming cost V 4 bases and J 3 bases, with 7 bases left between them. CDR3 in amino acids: CASSGQHYEQYF. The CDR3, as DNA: TGTGCCAGCAGTGGACAGCACTACGAGCAGTACTTC.

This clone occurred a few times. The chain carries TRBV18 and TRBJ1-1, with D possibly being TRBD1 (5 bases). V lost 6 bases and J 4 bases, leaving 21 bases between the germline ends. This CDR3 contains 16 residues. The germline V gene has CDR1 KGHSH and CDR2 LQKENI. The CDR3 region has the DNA TGTGCCAGCTCCCCAGACAGACGGATAATGGGCACTGAAGCTTTCTTT. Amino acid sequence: CASSPDRRIMGTEAFF.

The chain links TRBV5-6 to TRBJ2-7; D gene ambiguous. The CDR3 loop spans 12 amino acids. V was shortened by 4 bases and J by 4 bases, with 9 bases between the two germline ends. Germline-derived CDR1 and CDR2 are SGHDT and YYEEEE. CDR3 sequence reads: CASSRRRYEQYV. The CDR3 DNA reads TGTGCCAGCAGCCGGAGACGGTACGAGCAGTACGTC.

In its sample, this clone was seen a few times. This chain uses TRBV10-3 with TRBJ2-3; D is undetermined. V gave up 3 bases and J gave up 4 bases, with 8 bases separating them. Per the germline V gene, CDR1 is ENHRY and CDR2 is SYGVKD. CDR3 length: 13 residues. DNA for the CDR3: TGTGCCATCAGTGATTCCACCCCAGATACGCAGTATTTT. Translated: CAISDSTPDTQYF.

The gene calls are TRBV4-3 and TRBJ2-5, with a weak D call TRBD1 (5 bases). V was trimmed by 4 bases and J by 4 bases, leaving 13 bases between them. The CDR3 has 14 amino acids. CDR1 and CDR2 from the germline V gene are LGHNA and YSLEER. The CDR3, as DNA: TGCGCCAGCAGCCGTAACTCAGGGCTAGAGACCCAGTACTTC. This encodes CASSRNSGLETQYF.

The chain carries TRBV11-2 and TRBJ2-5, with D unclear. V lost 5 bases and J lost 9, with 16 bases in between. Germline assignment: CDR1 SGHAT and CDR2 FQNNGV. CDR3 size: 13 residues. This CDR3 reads CASSLQNTGAQYF. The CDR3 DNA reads TGTGCCAGCAGCCTTCAGAATACCGGAGCCCAGTACTTC.

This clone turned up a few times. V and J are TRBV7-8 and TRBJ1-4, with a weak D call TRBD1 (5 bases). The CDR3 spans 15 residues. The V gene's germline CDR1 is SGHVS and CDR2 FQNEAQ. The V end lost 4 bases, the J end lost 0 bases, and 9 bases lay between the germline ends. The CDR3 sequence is CASSSGAATNEKLFF. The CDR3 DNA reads TGTGCCAGCAGCTCCGGGGCTGCAACTAATGAAAAACTGTTTTTT.

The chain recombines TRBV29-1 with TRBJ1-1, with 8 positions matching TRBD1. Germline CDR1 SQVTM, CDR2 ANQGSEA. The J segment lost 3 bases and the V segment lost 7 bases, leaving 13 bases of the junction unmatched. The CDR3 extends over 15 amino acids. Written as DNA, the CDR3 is TGCAGCGCCCGACAGGGGCCCGGGGGGCACACTGAAGCTTTCTTT. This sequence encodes CSARQGPGGHTEAFF.

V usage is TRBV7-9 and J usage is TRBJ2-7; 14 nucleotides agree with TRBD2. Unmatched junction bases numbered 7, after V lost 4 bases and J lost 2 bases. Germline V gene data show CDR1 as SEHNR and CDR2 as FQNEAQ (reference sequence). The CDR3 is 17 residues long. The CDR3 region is CASSSGLAGVHAYEQYF. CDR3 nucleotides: TGTGCCAGCAGCTCGGGACTAGCGGGGGTTCACGCCTACGAGCAGTACTTC.